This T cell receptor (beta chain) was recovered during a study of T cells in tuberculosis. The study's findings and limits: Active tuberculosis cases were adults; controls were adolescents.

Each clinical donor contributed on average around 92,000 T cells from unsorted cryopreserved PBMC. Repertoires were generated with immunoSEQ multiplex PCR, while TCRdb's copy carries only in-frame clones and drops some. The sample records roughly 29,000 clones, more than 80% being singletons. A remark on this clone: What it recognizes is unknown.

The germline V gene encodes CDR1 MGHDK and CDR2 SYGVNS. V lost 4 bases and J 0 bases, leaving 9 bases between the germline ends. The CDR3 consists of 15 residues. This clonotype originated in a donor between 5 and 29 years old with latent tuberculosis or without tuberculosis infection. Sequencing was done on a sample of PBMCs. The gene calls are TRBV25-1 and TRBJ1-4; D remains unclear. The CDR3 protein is CASSVQSATNEKLFF. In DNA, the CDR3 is TGTGCCAGCAGTGTACAGTCCGCAACTAATGAAAAACTGTTTTTT.